These 32 T cell receptor beta chains originate from one sample sequenced in a study of OX40 agonist ivuxolimab in advanced cancers. Sequenced by immunoSEQ multiplex PCR; TCRdb stores in-frame clones only, minus some. The repertoire holds roughly 51,000 clones, with roughly 86% as singletons. Sequences were derived from CD4+ or CD8+ T cells sorted from blood, sampled in a trial of the OX40 agonist ivuxolimab. These receptors all stem from an adult with an advanced solid tumor such as melanoma, head and neck, liver or kidney cancer.

Note on this clone: Other DNA variants within this sample encode the same CDR3. The rearrangement links TRBV7-9 to TRBJ1-2; D gene ambiguous. Trimming took 7 bases from V and 7 from J, leaving 10 bases between them. The CDR3 totals 11 residues. From germline, CDR1 is SEHNR and CDR2 FQNEAQ (reference sequence). CDR3 in amino acids: CASTPGGGYTF. Here the CDR3 DNA reads TGTGCCAGCACCCCCGGAGGTGGCTACACCTTC.

V usage is TRBV5-4 and J usage is TRBJ2-7, with no clear D. Germline CDR1 and CDR2: SGHNT and YYREEE (reference sequence). The CDR3 is 13 residues long. The ends were cut back, 0 bases at V and 4 bases at J, with 8 bases in the middle. The CDR3 loop reads CASSLASGYEQYF. CDR3 in DNA: TGTGCCAGCAGCTTGGCGAGTGGTTACGAGCAGTACTTC.

The chain couples TRBV7-8 to TRBJ1-3; D unresolved. There are 14 residues in the CDR3. Germline V gives CDR1 SGHVS, CDR2 FQNEAQ. Trimming left V 5 bases short and J 0 bases short, with 8 bases between. The CDR3 DNA reads TGTGCCAGCAGCCCAGCAAACTCTGGAAACACCATATATTTT. This translates into CASSPANSGNTIYF.

Written as DNA, the CDR3 is TGTGCCAGCAGCCCCACTCCCGGGAGTGCAGATACGCAGTATTTT. It translates to CASSPTPGSADTQYF. The genes are TRBV7-3 and TRBJ2-3, with a weak D call TRBD2 (6 bases). Trimming took 5 bases from V and 4 from J, leaving 16 bases between them. Germline-derived CDR1 and CDR2 are SGHTA and FQGTGA. The CDR3 consists of 15 residues. Based on the CDR3 plus reference TRBV7-3 and TRBJ2-3, the full variable domain is GAGVSQTPSNKVTEKGKYVELRCDPISGHTALYWYRQSLGQGPEFLIYFQGTGAADDSGLPNDRFFAVRPEGSVSTLKIQRTERGDSAVYLCASSPTPGSADTQYFGPGTRLTVL.

CDR3 nucleotides: TGCGCCAGCAGCCAGGGCGGAAGCTCCTACAATGAGCAGTTCTTC. Translated, it gives CASSQGGSSYNEQFF. The V and J genes are TRBV5-1 and TRBJ2-1; perhaps TRBD1 as D (5 bases). V was shortened by 4 bases and J by 0 bases, with 11 bases between the two germline ends. The CDR3 contains 15 residues. Germline V gives CDR1 SGHRS, CDR2 YFSETQ.

This chain uses TRBV10-2 with TRBJ1-1; D remains ambiguous. The CDR3 covers 11 residues. Germline V gene sequence: CDR1 WSHSY, CDR2 SAAADI. Trimming stripped 5 bases from V and 4 bases from J, with 5 bases between. Here the CDR3 DNA reads TGCGCCAGCAGTTACGGCACTGAAGCTTTCTTT. Its translation: CASSYGTEAFF.

V usage is TRBV7-6 and J usage is TRBJ2-2; unclear D gene. Between the trimmed V and J ends, which lost 2 bases and 5 bases, there was a span of 6 bases. CDR3 size: 13 residues. Germline V gene data show CDR1 as SGHVS and CDR2 as FNYEAQ. CDR3 region: CASSLSVTGELFF. CDR3 nucleotide sequence: TGTGCCAGCAGCTTATCCGTGACCGGGGAGCTGTTTTTT.

J is TRBJ1-2 and V is TRBV27; D remains unclear. Per germline, CDR1 MNHEY and CDR2 SMNVEV (reference sequence). The CDR3 spans 14 residues. V lost 5 bases and J 6 bases, leaving 16 bases between the germline ends. CDR3 sequence: CASSRDGSYDGYTF. DNA for the CDR3: TGTGCCAGCAGTAGAGACGGGAGTTACGATGGCTACACCTTC.

This rearrangement joins TRBV7-9 to TRBJ2-7; 10 bases fit TRBD1. Germline loops: CDR1 SEHNR, CDR2 FQNEAQ (reference sequence). The trim removed 5 bases at V and 4 bases at J, leaving 8 bases unmatched. This CDR3 has 15 amino acids. The CDR3 loop is CASSPRGDRGYEQYV. In nucleotides, the CDR3 is TGTGCCAGCAGCCCCAGAGGGGACAGGGGTTACGAGCAGTACGTC.

The chain couples TRBV10-3 to TRBJ2-3, with TRBD1 identical over 8 bases. V shed 0 bases and J 0 bases; nucleotides not matched to a gene: 5. Germline CDR1 ENHRY, CDR2 SYGVKD. The CDR3 consists of 17 residues. The CDR3 coding sequence is TGTGCCATCAGTGAGTCGACAGGGGCTACTAGCACAGATACGCAGTATTTT. It specifies CAISESTGATSTDTQYF.

J is TRBJ2-7 and V is TRBV28; TRBD2 is a possible D gene (5 bases). The ends were cut back, 6 bases at V and 0 bases at J, with 18 bases in the middle. The CDR3 is made up of 16 amino acids. Germline assignment: CDR1 MDHEN and CDR2 SYDVKM. For the CDR3, the DNA is TGTGCCAGCAGCTCGTGGGAAGCGGCGAGCTCCTACGAGCAGTACTTC. It codes for CASSSWEAASSYEQYF.

The chain carries TRBV30 and TRBJ2-5; a weak D match, TRBD1 (6 bases). The last part of the DNA fits TRBJ2-7 better; the J call may be wrong. This CDR3 has 13 residues. Germline values: CDR1 GTSNPN, CDR2 SVGIG (reference sequence). The CDR3 nucleotides read TGTGCCTGGAACCCCCCAGGGGACTACGAGCAGTACTTC. Its protein is CAWNPPGDYEQYF.

The chain employs TRBV11-2 and TRBJ2-7, with 7 bases aligning to TRBD1. J lost 4 bases, V lost 5 bases, and 5 bases had no gene match. Germline CDR1 SGHAT, CDR2 FQNNGV. The CDR3 spans 13 residues. The CDR3 reads CASSPGTVYEQYV. In nucleotides, the CDR3 is TGTGCCAGCAGCCCCGGGACAGTGTACGAGCAGTACGTC.

The chain joins TRBV19 to TRBJ1-2; a weak D match, TRBD1 (6 bases). The CDR3 runs 16 residues. V gave up 3 bases and J gave up 3 bases, with 17 bases separating them. Germline CDR1 LNHDA, CDR2 SQIVND (reference sequence). The CDR3 here is CASSISSTGNHYGYTF. Written as DNA, the CDR3 is TGTGCCAGTAGTATCTCCTCGACAGGAAACCACTATGGCTACACCTTC.

V usage is TRBV5-4 and J usage is TRBJ2-2; no clear D gene. CDR1 is SGHNT and CDR2 is YYREEE in the germline V gene (reference sequence). The V end lost 0 bases, the J end lost 4 bases, and 4 bases lay between the germline ends. The CDR3 loop spans 13 amino acids. CDR3 sequence: CASSLAATGELFF. The CDR3 DNA sequence: TGTGCCAGCAGCTTGGCAGCCACCGGGGAGCTGTTTTTT.

J is TRBJ2-1 and V is TRBV5-1, with TRBD1 as a possible D gene (6 bases). V lost 0 bases to trimming and J lost 4 bases, with 11 bases between them. The V gene's germline CDR1 is SGHRS and CDR2 YFSETQ. There are 15 residues in the CDR3. CDR3 nucleotide sequence: TGCGCCAGCAGCTTGGTTTCAGGGGAGTACAATGAGCAGTTCTTC. Encoded protein: CASSLVSGEYNEQFF.

The CDR3 protein is CASSLGTIADTQYF. CDR3 DNA sequence: TGTGCCAGCAGCTTAGGGACTATAGCAGATACGCAGTATTTT. The rearrangement joins TRBV11-2 to TRBJ2-3; D might be TRBD2 (6 bases). The V gene's germline CDR1 is SGHAT and CDR2 FQNNGV. This CDR3 has 14 amino acids. The V end was cut by 1 base, the J end by 4 bases, with 9 bases between.

This chain uses TRBV10-1 with TRBJ2-1; D unresolved. Germline CDR1 is WNHNN and CDR2 is SYGVQD (reference sequence). The CDR3 sequence is 12 residues long. Deletions cut 5 bases from V and 5 bases from J, with 7 bases between. CDR3 residues: CASSHWDNEQFF. The CDR3 DNA reads TGCGCCAGCAGTCACTGGGACAATGAGCAGTTCTTC.

This rearrangement joins TRBV7-9 to TRBJ2-7; 7 bases map to TRBD2. This CDR3 has 14 residues. Germline V gene sequence: CDR1 SEHNR, CDR2 FQNEAQ (reference sequence). The V segment lost 4 bases and the J segment 2 bases; nucleotides outside the gene matches: 5. The CDR3 nucleotides read TGTGCCAGCAGCTCGAGCGGGGTAACCTACGAGCAGTACTTC. Encoded protein: CASSSSGVTYEQYF.

This clone is deemed medium-sized. The V and J genes are TRBV27 and TRBJ1-4; a possible D gene is TRBD1 (5 bases). V was trimmed by 5 bases and J by 11 bases, leaving 12 bases between them. This CDR3 spans 12 amino acids. Germline loops: CDR1 MNHEY, CDR2 SMNVEV (reference sequence). The CDR3 reads CASSTRGEKLFF. CDR3 coding DNA: TGTGCCAGCAGTACGAGAGGGGAGAAACTGTTTTTT.

The rearrangement joins TRBV30 to TRBJ2-4; perhaps TRBD1 as D (6 bases). There are 12 residues in the CDR3. Looked up from germline, CDR1 is GTSNPN and CDR2 is SVGIG (reference sequence). Between the trimmed V and J ends, which lost 3 bases and 16 bases, there was a span of 19 bases. The CDR3 protein is CAWSYSTRDTYF. In nucleotides, the CDR3 is TGTGCCTGGAGCTACTCCACCCGGGACACCTACTTC.

The CDR3 sequence: CASSPAGGPETQYF. The CDR3 DNA follows: TGTGCCAGCAGCCCAGCGGGGGGGCCAGAGACCCAGTACTTC. The chain couples TRBV28 to TRBJ2-5; 10 bases align to TRBD2. Germline loops: CDR1 MDHEN, CDR2 SYDVKM. The CDR3 has 14 amino acids. The J segment lost 4 bases and the V segment lost 6 bases, leaving 5 bases of the junction unmatched.

This CDR3 reads CSVEDLQGTIYGYTF. In nucleotides, the CDR3 is TGCAGCGTTGAAGATCTTCAGGGCACAATCTATGGCTACACCTTC. The chain recombines TRBV29-1 with TRBJ1-2; a weak D match, TRBD1 (5 bases). The CDR3 totals 15 residues. V shed 0 bases and J shed 4 bases, with 15 bases lying between them. Germline values: CDR1 SQVTM, CDR2 ANQGSEA.

V gene TRBV6-1 combines with J gene TRBJ2-5; 10 bases are a match to TRBD2. CDR3 length: 16 amino acids. CDR1 MNHNS and CDR2 SASEGT come from the germline V gene. V lost 0 bases and J lost 1; bases outside the gene matches: 2. Written as DNA, the CDR3 is TGTGCCAGCAGTGAAGCCCCTAGCGGGAGCCAAGAGACCCAGTACTTC. Amino acids: CASSEAPSGSQETQYF.

This chain joins TRBV5-1 and TRBJ2-5; D call uncertain. The CDR3 is 15 residues long. The V gene lost 1 base and the J gene lost 4 bases, with 14 bases spanning the gap. The germline gives CDR1 SGHRS, CDR2 YFSETQ. The CDR3 sequence: CASSLRQALGETQYF. The CDR3 nucleotides are TGCGCCAGCAGCTTGCGGCAGGCATTGGGAGAGACCCAGTACTTC.

CDR3 residues: CASSQEGRGHNQPQHF. For the CDR3, the DNA is TGCGCCAGCAGCCAAGAGGGCAGGGGTCACAATCAGCCCCAGCATTTT. The chain uses TRBV4-1 and TRBJ1-5; D might be TRBD1 (6 bases). The germline V gene encodes CDR1 MGHRA and CDR2 YSYEKL. CDR3 length: 16 residues. The germline V and J ends were trimmed by 0 bases and 3 bases, with 12 bases remaining between them.

CDR3 in amino acids: CATSSPRDSSEAFF. The DNA of the CDR3 is TGTGCCACCAGCAGCCCCCGGGACAGCTCTGAAGCTTTCTTT. The chain uses TRBV15 and TRBJ1-1, with 7 bases aligning to TRBD1. This CDR3 is 14 amino acids long. CDR1 is LNHNV, CDR2 YYDKDF, per germline (reference sequence). With V trimmed by 3 bases and J by 6 bases, 7 bases remained unmatched.

The chain has TRBV14 and TRBJ2-3, with no clear D. CDR3 length equals 14 residues. The V end lost 4 bases, the J end lost 8 bases, and 16 bases lay between the germline ends. Germline V gives CDR1 SGHDN, CDR2 FVKESK. The CDR3 region has the DNA TGTGCCAGCAGCCTGAAAGGCCTTAGATCTACGCAGTATTTT. It codes for CASSLKGLRSTQYF.

V usage is TRBV5-6 and J usage is TRBJ1-2; D possibly corresponds to TRBD1 (5 bases). V lost 0 bases, J lost 0 bases, and 18 bases lay in between. CDR1 and CDR2 (germline): SGHDT, YYEEEE. The CDR3 totals 18 residues. CDR3 nucleotide sequence: TGTGCCAGCAGCTTGGTTAGGGACTCGTGGGGAGCTAACTATGGCTACACCTTC. Translation: CASSLVRDSWGANYGYTF. The full variable domain, in which reference TRBV5-6 and TRBJ1-2 provide the parts outside the CDR3, is DAGVTQSPTHLIKTRGQQVTLRCSPKSGHDTVSWYQQALGQGPQFIFQYYEEEERQRGNFPDRFSGHQFPNYSSELNVNALLLGDSALYLCASSLVRDSWGANYGYTFGSGTRLTVV.

This sequence joins TRBV27 and TRBJ1-1; no reliable D call. The CDR3 consists of 13 residues. The V end was cut by 8 bases, the J end by 2 bases, with 12 bases between. Germline lookup yields CDR1 MNHEY and CDR2 SMNVEV (reference sequence). CDR3 in DNA: TGTGCCAGCGTTCCGGGATCCAACACTGAAGCTTTCTTT. This sequence encodes CASVPGSNTEAFF.

This chain uses TRBV11-2 with TRBJ2-5, with 9 nucleotides matching TRBD2. Germline CDR1 reads SGHAT; CDR2 reads FQNNGV. This CDR3 spans 17 amino acids. V lost 2 bases, J lost 5 bases, and 12 bases stayed unmatched. The CDR3 nucleotides read TGTGCCAGCAGCTTACCCCCGTGGCTAGCGGGGAAGGAGACCCAGTACTTC. It encodes CASSLPPWLAGKETQYF.

The chain couples TRBV6-1 to TRBJ2-2; D gene unclear. The V end was cut by 8 bases, the J end by 3 bases, with 13 bases between. The CDR3 runs 14 residues. Germline V gene lookup returns CDR1 MNHNS and CDR2 SASEGT. The CDR3 nucleotides are TGTGCCAGCGAGGATGCGGCTGACACCGGGGAGCTGTTTTTT. This codes for CASEDAADTGELFF.